The 21 T cell receptor beta chains presented below share a single source sample, sequenced in a study of breast tumors, draining lymph nodes, adjacent tissues. Axillary draining lymph nodes of breast cancer patients supplied the node samples. Each CDR3 protein is one row after TCRdb ran MiXCR on the multiplex PCR reads. This sample yields 150,000 to 200,000 distinct CDR3 sequences, of which approximately 33% are seen a single time; about 3.7% belongs to the top ten. Sequenced sample: axillary lymph node tissue. These receptor sequences come from a female donor with breast cancer. Some clones in this sample may be carry-over from other donors' samples.

This clonotype came up a few times. A read error may explain this, as a much larger clone is one base away. V gene TRBV6-4 combines with J gene TRBJ2-1, with 7 nucleotides matching TRBD1. Per germline, CDR1 MRHNA and CDR2 SNTAGT. The V and J ends lost 5 bases and 8 bases, in that order; junction bases with no gene match: 6. CDR3 size: 13 residues. CDR3 nucleotide sequence: TGTGCCAGCAGTCCGACAGGGAGTGATGAGCAGTTCTTC. Translating it yields CASSPTGSDEQFF.

As to this clonotype: With a much larger clone just one base away, this may be a read error. The V call is TRBV13, the J call TRBJ1-3; D gene uncertain. The J call is uncertain, as TRBJ1-1 better fits the DNA end. The germline gives CDR1 PRHDT, CDR2 FYEKMQ (reference sequence). The CDR3 contains 13 residues. The CDR3 DNA sequence: TGTGCCAGCAGCGTGAGACAGAACACTGAAGCTTTCTTT. This sequence encodes CASSVRQNTEAFF.

The gene calls are TRBV6-2 or TRBV6-3 and TRBJ2-2, with D perhaps given as TRBD1 or TRBD2 (5 bases each). The length of the CDR3 is 16 residues. Germline loops: CDR1 MNHEY, CDR2 SVGEGT. Trimming took 2 bases from V and 1 from J, leaving 11 bases between them. In DNA form, the CDR3 reads TGTGCCAGCAGTTACCGGGACCCTCTGAACACCGGGGAGCTGTTTTTT. Protein sequence: CASSYRDPLNTGELFF.

This clonotype was detected ten times or more. The CDR3 DNA follows: TGTGCCAGCAGCCAGCGAGACATTAACTATGGCTACACCTTC. Residues: CASSQRDINYGYTF. V and J are TRBV3-1 and TRBJ1-2; D not resolved. Germline V lookup: CDR1 LGHDT, CDR2 YNNKEL (reference sequence). Trimming took off 3 bases at V and 1 base at J, with 9 bases between the two ends. The CDR3 sequence is 14 residues long.

This chain links TRBV20-1 with TRBJ2-1, with 11 bases fitting TRBD2. Germline CDR1 DFQATT, CDR2 SNEGSKA (reference sequence). CDR3 length: 17 amino acids. Losses at the gene ends were 6 bases for V and 0 bases for J; bases not matched to a gene: 10. CDR3 nucleotides: TGCAGTGCGGATCAAACTAGCGGGAGACCCTCCTACAATGAGCAGTTCTTC. Encoded protein: CSADQTSGRPSYNEQFF.

Ten or more counts support this clonotype. The rearrangement uses TRBV7-2 and TRBJ2-4; D not resolved. The CDR3 consists of 12 residues. The germline V and J ends were trimmed by 8 bases and 8 bases, with 13 bases remaining between them. Germline V CDR1 and CDR2: SGHTA, FQGNSA. The CDR3 DNA reads TGTGCCAGCCGAGGAGTGTCCGACATTCAGTACTTC. This encodes CASRGVSDIQYF.

A few counts support this clonotype. The gene calls are TRBV28 and TRBJ2-7; D is uncertain. V was shortened by 5 bases and J by 7 bases, with 12 bases between the two germline ends. Germline CDR1 is MDHEN and CDR2 is SYDVKM. CDR3 length: 12 residues. The CDR3 coding sequence is TGTGCCAGCAGTCCCCGCGCGTGGGAGCAGTACTTC. It specifies CASSPRAWEQYF.

The chain recombines TRBV2 with TRBJ1-3; no clear D. Trimming cost V 8 bases and J 8 bases, with 16 bases left between them. CDR3 size: 13 residues. Germline V gene data show CDR1 as SNHLY and CDR2 as FYNNEI. The CDR3 here is CASLGGYGYTIYF. CDR3 coding DNA: TGTGCCAGCTTGGGAGGTTATGGCTACACCATATATTTT.

On this clonotype: This sequence may be a read error, since a much larger clone differs from it by one base. This chain connects TRBV6-6 to TRBJ1-3, with D possibly matching TRBD1 (6 bases). The V and J ends lost 8 bases and 4 bases respectively, with 15 bases between them. Germline values: CDR1 MNHNY, CDR2 SVGAGI (reference sequence). The CDR3 loop spans 14 amino acids. CDR3 nucleotide sequence: TGTGCCAGCGAAGCCACAGGGAGCGGAAACACCATATATTTT. Translating it yields CASEATGSGNTIYF.

This clonotype occurred a few times. A much bigger clone sits one base away, suggesting this may be a read error. The CDR3 DNA is TGTGCCAGCAGCCAAGACTTAGGGATACAAGAGACCCCGTACTTC. This translates into CASSQDLGIQETPYF. V usage is TRBV14 and J usage is TRBJ2-5; D not certain. Germline values: CDR1 SGHDN, CDR2 FVKESK. The CDR3 runs to 15 residues. Complete variable domain (other parts from reference TRBV14 and TRBJ2-5): EAGVTQFPSHSVIEKGQTVTLRCDPISGHDNLYWYRRVMGKEIKFLLHFVKESKQDESGMPNNRFLAERTGGTYSTLKVQPAELEDSGVYFCASSQDLGIQETPYFGPGTRLLVL.

A note on this clonotype: A junction end diverges from the germline sequence, so it may reflect a read error. V is TRBV7-9 and J is TRBJ2-2; 8 nucleotides agree with TRBD1. The CDR3 runs 15 residues. Germline V gene lookup returns CDR1 SEHNR and CDR2 FQNEAQ (reference sequence). As DNA, the CDR3 is TGTGCCGGCAGCTTGGGACAGGCGAGCACCGGGGAGCTGTTTTTT. It codes for CAGSLGQASTGELFF.

Remarks on this clonotype: This CDR3 is missing its conserved last phenylalanine or tryptophan, likely due to a read error. The chain links TRBV10-1 to TRBJ1-1; D may be TRBD1 (6 bases). Trimming removed 0 bases at V and 11 bases at J, with 13 bases between. Per germline, CDR1 WNHNN and CDR2 SYGVQD (reference sequence). There are 13 residues in the CDR3. The CDR3 DNA sequence: TGCGCCAGCAGTGAGTCCGGGGGGCTCAGGGCTTTCCTT. Translated: CASSESGGLRAFL.

Remarks on this clonotype: This clone may be a read error of a much larger clone one base away. The rearrangement joins TRBV28 to TRBJ2-5; D is unclear. Trimming took 8 bases from V and 1 from J, leaving 20 bases between them. This CDR3 is 16 amino acids long. CDR1 MDHEN and CDR2 SYDVKM come from the germline V gene. The CDR3 here is CASHEMGRTPQETQYF. CDR3 nucleotides: TGTGCCAGCCATGAAATGGGCAGGACGCCCCAAGAGACCCAGTACTTC.

The sample holds many counts of this clonotype. V and J are TRBV19 and TRBJ2-2; TRBD1 agrees at 9 bases. There are 15 residues in the CDR3. V dropped 5 bases and J dropped 5; count of bases not matched to a gene: 6. Germline CDR1 reads LNHDA; CDR2 reads SQIVND (reference sequence). Here the CDR3 reads CASSFGTGRTGELFF. CDR3 in DNA: TGTGCCAGTAGTTTCGGGACAGGGAGGACCGGGGAGCTGTTTTTT.

This clonotype showed up just a few times. V is TRBV10-3 and J is TRBJ1-3; D is uncertain. Trimming removed 0 bases from V and 2 bases from J, with 8 bases in between. The CDR3 has 15 residues. Germline V CDR1 and CDR2: ENHRY, SYGVKD. The CDR3 DNA reads TGTGCCATCAGTGAGTCGACGGCGGCTGGAAACACCATATATTTT. It specifies CAISESTAAGNTIYF.

The rearrangement joins TRBV28 to TRBJ1-5; D possibly corresponds to TRBD1 (5 bases). Germline lookup yields CDR1 MDHEN and CDR2 SYDVKM. The CDR3 spans 19 residues. The V end lost 6 bases, the J end lost 0 bases, and 24 bases lay between the germline ends. The CDR3 sequence: CASSLPTGVDLYSNQPQHF. The CDR3, as DNA: TGTGCCAGCAGCCTCCCCACGGGGGTCGACCTTTATAGCAATCAGCCCCAGCATTTT.

Many counts were recorded for this clonotype. This chain joins TRBV10-3 and TRBJ1-1; D perhaps matches TRBD1 (5 bases). CDR1 ENHRY and CDR2 SYGVKD come from the germline V gene. The CDR3 sequence is 13 residues long. V lost 6 bases to trimming and J lost 2 bases, with 10 bases between them. CDR3 in DNA: TGTGCCATCAGCGGGGACGGTAACACTGAAGCTTTCTTT. Its translation: CAISGDGNTEAFF.

This clonotype has ten or more counts. The chain is built from TRBV6-5 and TRBJ2-5; TRBD2 aligns across 12 bases. The CDR3 is 17 amino acids. CDR1 is MNHEY, CDR2 SVGAGI, per germline. Trimming took 5 bases from V and 6 from J; bases not matched to a gene: 13. CDR3 sequence (DNA): TGTGCCAGCAGTCGGGGCACTCGGACTAGCGGGATGAAGACCCAGTACTTC. Protein: CASSRGTRTSGMKTQYF.

As regards this clonotype: The junction shows a germline mismatch at one end, possibly a read error. The rearrangement uses TRBV19 and TRBJ1-1, with D maybe TRBD1 (5 bases). The CDR3 covers 14 residues. Germline CDR1 is LNHDA and CDR2 is SQIVND (reference sequence). The CDR3 sequence is CASLRAGANTEASF. The CDR3 coding sequence is TGTGCCAGTCTCAGGGCAGGAGCGAACACTGAAGCTTCCTTT.

There are many counts of this clonotype. The chain has TRBV10-1 and TRBJ2-2, with D hard to call. The CDR3 runs to 15 residues. The germline CDR1 and CDR2 sequences are WNHNN and SYGVQD (reference sequence). Trimming took 3 bases from V and 0 from J, leaving 8 bases between them. The CDR3 sequence: CASSDRSPNTGELFF. The CDR3 DNA follows: TGCGCCAGCAGTGACCGCAGCCCGAACACCGGGGAGCTGTTTTTT.

This clonotype was recorded at least ten times. The chain couples TRBV29-1 to TRBJ2-3, with TRBD1 as a possible D gene (5 bases). This CDR3 has 13 amino acids. Germline values: CDR1 SQVTM, CDR2 ANQGSEA. V was shortened by 1 base and J by 6 bases, with 11 bases between the two germline ends. The CDR3 loop is CSVEGQGRDTQYF. The CDR3 DNA reads as TGCAGCGTTGAAGGGCAGGGTAGGGATACGCAGTATTTT.